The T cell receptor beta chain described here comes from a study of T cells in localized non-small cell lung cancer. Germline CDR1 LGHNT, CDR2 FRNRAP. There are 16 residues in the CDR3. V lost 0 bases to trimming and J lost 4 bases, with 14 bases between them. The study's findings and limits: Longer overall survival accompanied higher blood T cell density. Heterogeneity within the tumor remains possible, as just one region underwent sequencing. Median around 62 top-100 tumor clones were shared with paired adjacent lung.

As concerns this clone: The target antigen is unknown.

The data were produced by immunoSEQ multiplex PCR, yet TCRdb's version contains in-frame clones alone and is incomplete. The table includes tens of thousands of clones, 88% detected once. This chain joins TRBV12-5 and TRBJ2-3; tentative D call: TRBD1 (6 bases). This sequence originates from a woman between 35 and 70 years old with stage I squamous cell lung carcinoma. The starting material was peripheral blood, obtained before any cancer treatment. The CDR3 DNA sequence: TGTGCTAGTGGTTTGGTTCTGAACAGGGCGGCAGATACGCAGTATTTT. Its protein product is CASGLVLNRAADTQYF. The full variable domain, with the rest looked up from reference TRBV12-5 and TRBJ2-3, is DARVTQTPRHKVTEMGQEVTMRCQPILGHNTVFWYRQTMMQGLELLAYFRNRAPLDDSGMPKDRFSAEMPDATLATLKIQPSEPRDSAVYFCASGLVLNRAADTQYFGPGTRLTVL.